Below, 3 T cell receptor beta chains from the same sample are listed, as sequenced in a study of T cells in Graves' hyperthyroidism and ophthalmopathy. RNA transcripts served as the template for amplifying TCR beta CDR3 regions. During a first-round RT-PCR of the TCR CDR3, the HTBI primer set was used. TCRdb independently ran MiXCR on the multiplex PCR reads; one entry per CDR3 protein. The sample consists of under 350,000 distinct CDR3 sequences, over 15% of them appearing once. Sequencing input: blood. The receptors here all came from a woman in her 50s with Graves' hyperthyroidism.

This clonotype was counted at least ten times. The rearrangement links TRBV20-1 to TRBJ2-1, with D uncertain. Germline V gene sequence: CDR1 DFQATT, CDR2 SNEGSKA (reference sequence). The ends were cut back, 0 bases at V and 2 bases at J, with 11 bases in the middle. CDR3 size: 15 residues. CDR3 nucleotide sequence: TGCAGTGCTAGAGAAGCCATACGAACCTACAATGAGCAGTTCTTC. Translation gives CSAREAIRTYNEQFF.

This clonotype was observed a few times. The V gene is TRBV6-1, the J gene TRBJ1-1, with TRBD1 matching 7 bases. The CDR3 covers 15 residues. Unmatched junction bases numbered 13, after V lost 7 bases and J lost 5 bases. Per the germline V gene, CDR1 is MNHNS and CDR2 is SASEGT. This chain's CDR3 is CASNPDRDERTEAFF. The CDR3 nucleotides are TGTGCCAGCAACCCAGACAGGGACGAGAGGACTGAAGCTTTCTTT.

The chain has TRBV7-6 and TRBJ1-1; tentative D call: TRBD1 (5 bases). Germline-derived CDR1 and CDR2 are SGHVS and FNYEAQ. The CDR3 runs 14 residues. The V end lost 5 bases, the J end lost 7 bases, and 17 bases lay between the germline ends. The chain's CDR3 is CASSADGGMGEAFF. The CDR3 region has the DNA TGTGCCAGCAGCGCGGACGGGGGTATGGGTGAAGCTTTCTTT. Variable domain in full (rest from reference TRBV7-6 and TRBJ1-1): GAGVSQSPRYKVTKRGQDVALRCDPISGHVSLYWYRQALGQGPEFLTYFNYEAQQDKSGLPNDRFSAERPEGSISTLTIQRTEQRDSAMYRCASSADGGMGEAFFGQGTRLTVV.